Shown below are 21 T cell receptor beta chains from a single sample sequenced in a study of monozygotic twins with inflammatory bowel disease. After re-calling the 5' RACE reads, TCRdb lists one entry per CDR3 protein, DNA absent. This sample lists 200,000 to 250,000 distinct CDR3 sequences; its ten largest clones have roughly 8%. Sample: blood. The receptors were gathered from a human donor with ulcerative colitis or Crohn's disease, or a healthy co-twin of an affected twin (not recorded which).

The chain recombines TRBV20-1 with TRBJ1-4; TCRdb outputs TRBD1, but without DNA this stays unchecked. The V gene's germline CDR1 is DFQATT and CDR2 SNEGSKA (reference sequence). This CDR3 has 13 amino acids. The chain's CDR3 is CSARQGPDEKLFF.

The rearrangement uses TRBV7-9 and TRBJ1-6; TCRdb's D call, TRBD1, is unchecked because there is no DNA. Germline V gene data show CDR1 as SEHNR and CDR2 as FQNEAQ (reference sequence). This CDR3 has 12 residues. The CDR3 is CASSPGWSPLHF.

This chain links TRBV6-2 or TRBV6-3 with TRBJ1-1; checking the TCRdb D call of TRBD1 is not possible without DNA. The CDR3 extends over 18 amino acids. The germline CDR1 and CDR2 sequences are MNHEY and SVGEGT. CDR3 in amino acids: CASSYGTPQLTMNTEAFF.

This chain uses TRBV3-1 with TRBJ2-2. The CDR3 spans 13 residues. CDR1 is LGHDT and CDR2 is YNNKEL in the germline V gene (reference sequence). Here the CDR3 reads CASEQLNTGELFF. The entire variable domain, with the rest obtained from reference TRBV3-1 and TRBJ2-2, is as follows: DTAVSQTPKYLVTQMGNDKSIKCEQNLGHDTMYWYKQDSKKFLKIMFSYNNKELIINETVPNRFSPKSPDKAHLNLHINSLELGDSAVYFCASEQLNTGELFFGEGSRLTVL.

The CDR3 protein is CASSENYGYTF. This rearrangement joins TRBV5-1 to TRBJ1-2. Germline V gene sequence: CDR1 SGHRS, CDR2 YFSETQ. The CDR3 has 11 residues.

The J gene is TRBJ2-4, the V gene TRBV7-2; TCRdb selects TRBD1, and the lack of DNA leaves this call unchecked. This CDR3 comprises 17 residues. CDR1 is SGHTA, CDR2 FQGNSA, per germline. The CDR3 loop reads CASSLAPGSGGENIQYF.

The rearrangement uses TRBV12-3 or TRBV12-4 and TRBJ1-2; checking the TCRdb D call of TRBD1 is not possible without DNA. The length of the CDR3 is 15 residues. The CDR3 loop reads CASSLMGGQDYGYTF.

V gene TRBV7-3 combines with J gene TRBJ1-1. The CDR3 consists of 13 residues. Germline V gives CDR1 SGHTA, CDR2 FQGTGA. CDR3 region: CASRFAQNTEAFF.

The chain carries TRBV5-5 and TRBJ1-2. The CDR3 has 16 residues. Germline V gives CDR1 SGHKS, CDR2 YYEKEE (reference sequence). This CDR3 reads CASSLRPGPSNYGYTF.

Here the CDR3 reads CASSEDSPSGGPYEQYF. This chain connects TRBV6-1 to TRBJ2-7. This CDR3 is built from 17 residues. Germline V gene sequence: CDR1 MNHNS, CDR2 SASEGT.

This sequence joins TRBV12-3 or TRBV12-4 and TRBJ1-4. CDR3 length: 15 amino acids. The CDR3 sequence is CASSLAQGIGEKLFF.

The V and J genes are TRBV18 and TRBJ2-2; without DNA, the TCRdb call of TRBD1 cannot be checked. The germline CDR1 and CDR2 sequences are KGHSH and LQKENI. The CDR3 extends over 16 amino acids. The chain's CDR3 is CASSPTGFRNTGELFF.

The chain couples TRBV6-1 to TRBJ2-1; without DNA, the TCRdb call of TRBD1 cannot be checked. The germline gives CDR1 MNHNS, CDR2 SASEGT. The CDR3 is 17 amino acids. CDR3 amino acids: CASYSLSFAGVPNEQFF.

The chain has TRBV9 and TRBJ2-1; TCRdb lists TRBD2, though no DNA is available to test this call. Germline CDR1 and CDR2: SGDLS and YYNGEE. The CDR3 runs 15 residues. CDR3 in amino acids: CASSVVLAGVNEQFF.

The chain links TRBV19 to TRBJ2-2; TCRdb calls TRBD1, which cannot be checked without DNA. This CDR3 has 15 amino acids. Germline CDR1 LNHDA, CDR2 SQIVND (reference sequence). The CDR3: CASSSPGHQLGELFF.

The chain is built from TRBV9 and TRBJ2-3; TCRdb's D gene call, TRBD2, goes unchecked for lack of DNA. Germline CDR1 reads SGDLS; CDR2 reads YYNGEE. This CDR3 is built from 16 residues. The CDR3 loop is CASSVEAGGFGDTQYF.

The CDR3 sequence: CASSRTGTLSPYEQYF. V is TRBV6-1 and J is TRBJ2-7; with no DNA, the TCRdb D assignment of TRBD1 cannot be verified. The CDR3 length is 16 residues. CDR1 and CDR2 from the germline V gene are MNHNS and SASEGT.

The rearrangement links TRBV6-1 to TRBJ2-2; TCRdb gives TRBD1 as the D gene, but with no DNA this cannot be confirmed. Germline CDR1 MNHNS, CDR2 SASEGT. The CDR3 covers 14 residues. The CDR3 reads CASRTGGVTGELFF.

V usage is TRBV7-2 and J usage is TRBJ1-2; TCRdb proposes TRBD1, but this gene call is untestable without DNA. Germline V gives CDR1 SGHTA, CDR2 FQGNSA. There are 16 residues in the CDR3. CDR3 sequence: CASSLGGGLIQGGYTF.

The rearrangement links TRBV5-1 to TRBJ2-2; TCRdb's assignment of TRBD1 cannot be checked, as there is no DNA. This CDR3 has 16 amino acids. The V gene's germline CDR1 is SGHRS and CDR2 YFSETQ. The chain's CDR3 is CASSLSSGANTGELFF. The variable domain in full, completed from reference TRBV5-1 and TRBJ2-2, reads KAGVTQTPRYLIKTRGQQVTLSCSPISGHRSVSWYQQTPGQGLQFLFEYFSETQRNKGNFPGRFSGRQFSNSRSEMNVSTLELGDSALYLCASSLSSGANTGELFFGEGSRLTVL.

This sequence joins TRBV29-1 and TRBJ1-1; without DNA, the TCRdb call of TRBD1 cannot be checked. Per germline, CDR1 SQVTM and CDR2 ANQGSEA. This CDR3 is built from 11 residues. The CDR3: CSSIQGAEAFF.